This T cell receptor (beta chain) came from a study of blood T cell repertoires in COVID-19. Background on the study: Samples taken during acute and convalescent COVID-19 were collected in the United States, Italy and Spain.

This CDR3 has 17 residues. Per the germline V gene, CDR1 is KGHDR and CDR2 is SFDVKD. V lost 7 bases to trimming and J lost 2 bases; unmatched junction nucleotides: 8. TCRdb's copy holds only in-frame clones and misses some; the assay was immunoSEQ multiplex PCR. This repertoire shows fewer than 85,000 clones, more than 60% found once; its top ten account for 22%. This chain connects TRBV24-1 to TRBJ2-1, with 12 positions matching TRBD2. Sequencing was performed on peripheral blood. The receptor comes from a man aged 55 to 70 with acute or convalescent COVID-19. The CDR3 loop reads CATSKRLAGAAYNEQFF. DNA of the CDR3: TGTGCCACCAGCAAACGACTAGCGGGAGCGGCCTACAATGAGCAGTTCTTC.